This T cell receptor beta chain was identified in a study of response to subunit inactivated influenza vaccine. TCRdb reanalysed the RT-PCR reads using MiXCR and keeps one entry per CDR3 protein. The data show a few hundred thousand distinct CDR3 sequences, with roughly 12% seen just once and about 10% held by the top ten. V shed 1 base and J shed 7 bases, with 9 bases lying between them. This CDR3 is built from 13 residues. Germline V gene sequence: CDR1 SGHNT, CDR2 YENEEA. These data also featured in a second study, about T cells expressing NK-cell markers. That study reports: A 5'RACE template switching approach incorporating UMIs was used to make TCR beta cDNA. Several of the experiments relied on an anti-gamma-delta TCR antibody so that only alpha-beta TCR T cells were sorted. For a handful of donors, the dominant NKG2C+ clonotypes made up about 1.0-7.5% of their CD8+ T cells. Among several donors, these clonotypes also ranked first in the CD3+CD56-NKG2C+ fraction.

The chain is built from TRBV11-3 and TRBJ2-3; no clear D gene. The input for sequencing was PBMCs from blood, taken on the day of vaccination. This TCR came from a man aged 45 to 65 who received an inactivated influenza vaccine. The chain's CDR3 is CASSLGSEYTQYF. CDR3 DNA sequence: TGTGCCAGCAGCTTAGGTTCTGAATATACGCAGTATTTT.